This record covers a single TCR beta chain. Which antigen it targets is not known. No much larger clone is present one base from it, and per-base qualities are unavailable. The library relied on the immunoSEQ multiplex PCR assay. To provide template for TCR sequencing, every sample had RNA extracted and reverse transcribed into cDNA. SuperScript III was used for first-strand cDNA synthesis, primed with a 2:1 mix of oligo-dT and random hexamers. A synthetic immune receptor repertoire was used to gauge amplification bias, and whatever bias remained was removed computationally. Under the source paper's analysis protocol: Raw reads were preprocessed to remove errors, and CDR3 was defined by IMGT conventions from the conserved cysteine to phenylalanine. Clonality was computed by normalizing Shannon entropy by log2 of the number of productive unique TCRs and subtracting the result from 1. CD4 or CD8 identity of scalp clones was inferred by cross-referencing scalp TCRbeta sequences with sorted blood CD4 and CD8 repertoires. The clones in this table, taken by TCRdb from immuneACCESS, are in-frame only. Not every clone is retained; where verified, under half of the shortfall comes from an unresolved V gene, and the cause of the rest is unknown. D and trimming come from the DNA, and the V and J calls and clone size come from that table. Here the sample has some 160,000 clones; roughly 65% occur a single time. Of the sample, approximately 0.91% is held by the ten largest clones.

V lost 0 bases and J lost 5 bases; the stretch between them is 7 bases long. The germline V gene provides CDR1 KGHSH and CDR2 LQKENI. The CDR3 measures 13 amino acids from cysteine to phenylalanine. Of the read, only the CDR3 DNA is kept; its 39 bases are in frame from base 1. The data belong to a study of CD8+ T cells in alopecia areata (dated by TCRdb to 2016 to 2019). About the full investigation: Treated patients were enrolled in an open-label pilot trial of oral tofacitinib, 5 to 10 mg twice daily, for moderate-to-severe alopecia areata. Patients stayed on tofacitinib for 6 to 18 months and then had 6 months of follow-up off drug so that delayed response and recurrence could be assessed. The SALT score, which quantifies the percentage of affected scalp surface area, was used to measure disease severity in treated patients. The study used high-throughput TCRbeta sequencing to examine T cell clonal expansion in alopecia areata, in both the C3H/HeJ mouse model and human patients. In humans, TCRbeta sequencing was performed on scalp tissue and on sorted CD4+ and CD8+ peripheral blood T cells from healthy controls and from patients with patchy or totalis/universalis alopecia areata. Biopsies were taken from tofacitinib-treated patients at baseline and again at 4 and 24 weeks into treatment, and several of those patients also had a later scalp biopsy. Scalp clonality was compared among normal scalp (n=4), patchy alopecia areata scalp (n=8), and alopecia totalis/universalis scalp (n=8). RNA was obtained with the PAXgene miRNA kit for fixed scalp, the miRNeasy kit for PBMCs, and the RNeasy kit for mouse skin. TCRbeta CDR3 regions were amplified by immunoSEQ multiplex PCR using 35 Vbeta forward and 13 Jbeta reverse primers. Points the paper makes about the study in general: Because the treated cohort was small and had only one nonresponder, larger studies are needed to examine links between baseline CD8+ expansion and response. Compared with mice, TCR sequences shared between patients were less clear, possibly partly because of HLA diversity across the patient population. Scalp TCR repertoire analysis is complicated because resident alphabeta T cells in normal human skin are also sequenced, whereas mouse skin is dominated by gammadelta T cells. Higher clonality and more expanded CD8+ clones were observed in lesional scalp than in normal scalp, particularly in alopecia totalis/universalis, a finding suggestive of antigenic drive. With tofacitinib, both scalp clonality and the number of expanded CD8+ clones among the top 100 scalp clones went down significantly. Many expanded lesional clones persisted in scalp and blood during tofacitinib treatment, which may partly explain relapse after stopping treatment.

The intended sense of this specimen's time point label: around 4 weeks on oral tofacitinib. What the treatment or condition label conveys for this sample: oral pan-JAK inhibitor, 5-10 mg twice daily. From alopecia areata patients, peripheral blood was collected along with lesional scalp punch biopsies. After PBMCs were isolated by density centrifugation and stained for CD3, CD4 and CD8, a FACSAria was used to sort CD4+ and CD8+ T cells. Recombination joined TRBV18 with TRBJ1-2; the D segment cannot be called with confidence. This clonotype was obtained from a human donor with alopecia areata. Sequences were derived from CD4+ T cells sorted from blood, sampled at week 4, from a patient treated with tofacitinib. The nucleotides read TGTGCCAGCTCACCACCCAGTTATTATGGCTACACCTTC. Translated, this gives CASSPPSYYGYTF.